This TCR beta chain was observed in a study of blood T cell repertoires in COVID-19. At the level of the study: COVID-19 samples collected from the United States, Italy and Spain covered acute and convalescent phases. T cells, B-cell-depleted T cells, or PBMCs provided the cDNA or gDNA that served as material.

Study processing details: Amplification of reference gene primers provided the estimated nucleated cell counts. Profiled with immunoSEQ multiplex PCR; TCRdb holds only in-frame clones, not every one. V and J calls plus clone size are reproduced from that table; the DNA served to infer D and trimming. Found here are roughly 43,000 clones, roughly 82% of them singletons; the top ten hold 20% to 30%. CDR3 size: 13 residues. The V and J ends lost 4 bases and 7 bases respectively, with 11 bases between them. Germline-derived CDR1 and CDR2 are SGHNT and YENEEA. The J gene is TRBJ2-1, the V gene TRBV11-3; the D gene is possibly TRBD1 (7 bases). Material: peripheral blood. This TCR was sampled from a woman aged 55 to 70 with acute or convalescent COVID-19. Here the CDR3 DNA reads TGTGCCAGCAGCTCAGGGGGGCGAAATGAGCAGTTCTTC. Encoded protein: CASSSGGRNEQFF.